This T cell receptor beta chain came from a study of cytomegalovirus exposure and HLA in healthy donors. The CDR3 loop spans 15 amino acids. Trimming stripped 0 bases from V and 7 bases from J, with 16 bases between. Looked up from germline, CDR1 is LGHNT and CDR2 is FRNRAP. Sequencing was performed with immunoSEQ multiplex PCR; in TCRdb, only in-frame clones are kept and a portion is missing. Counted here are fewer than 250,000 clones, approximately 90% occurring once; the ten biggest clones make up 2.6%. The chain joins TRBV12-5 to TRBJ2-7, with D perhaps TRBD2 (6 bases). Sequenced sample: PBMCs. The sequence was obtained from a man between 18 and 29 years old in good health and CMV-seronegative. As DNA, the CDR3 is TGTGCTAGTGGTTTGGTACTGGGGGGAGTTGAAGAGCAGTACTTC. Its protein product is CASGLVLGGVEEQYF.